This entry is about one T cell receptor (beta chain). MiXCR was run by TCRdb on the 5' RACE reads, yielding one entry per CDR3 protein. This sample has 250,000 to 400,000 distinct CDR3 sequences, with 11% found just once. From germline, CDR1 is DFQATT and CDR2 SNEGSKA (reference sequence). This CDR3 has 15 residues. Trimming pared 0 bases from V and 1 base from J, leaving 9 bases between. The data are from a study of CD8 T cells in ankylosing spondylitis. The receptor was derived from a female donor with ankylosing spondylitis or in good health (not recorded which). Sequencing input: blood, either unsorted or a sorted T cell fraction (not recorded which). The chain is built from TRBV20-1 and TRBJ2-2; D is possibly TRBD1 or TRBD2 (5 bases each). The CDR3 nucleotides are TGCAGTGCTAGAGAGGGGGTCCTGAACACCGGGGAGCTGTTTTTT. Amino acids: CSAREGVLNTGELFF.